These 13 T cell receptor beta chains came from one sample sequenced in a study of T cell responses to AZD1222 COVID-19 vaccine. Clones were sequenced by immunoSEQ multiplex PCR, and TCRdb holds only the in-frame ones, with some missing. The sample has 60,000 to 70,000 clones; approximately 85% are singletons. The starting material was peripheral blood, obtained on day 0 of AZD1222 vaccination. These receptors originate from an adult in good health.

The chain couples TRBV19 to TRBJ1-6; D uncertain. V was trimmed by 5 bases and J by 13 bases, leaving 27 bases between them. The CDR3 totals 17 residues. Germline CDR1 and CDR2: LNHDA and SQIVND (reference sequence). CDR3 in amino acids: CASSPSEVLIRSDPLHF. DNA for the CDR3: TGTGCCAGTAGTCCCTCCGAGGTCCTTATCCGAAGTGATCCCCTCCACTTT. Full variable domain (remainder filled in from reference TRBV19 and TRBJ1-6): DGGITQSPKYLFRKEGQNVTLSCEQNLNHDAMYWYRQDPGQGLRLIYYSQIVNDFQKGDIAEGYSVSREKKESFPLTVTSAQKNPTAFYLCASSPSEVLIRSDPLHFGNGTRLTVT.

The chain combines TRBV2 with TRBJ1-2; D is unresolved. V lost 3 bases and J lost 7, with 12 bases in between. The CDR3 length is 13 residues. Germline V lookup: CDR1 SNHLY, CDR2 FYNNEI. CDR3 sequence reads: CASSDSRAGGYTF. The CDR3 nucleotides are TGTGCCAGCAGTGATTCCCGAGCTGGTGGCTACACCTTC.

This clone was found once. The chain joins TRBV7-8 to TRBJ1-1, with D perhaps matching TRBD1 (5 bases). This CDR3 is 14 amino acids long. V was pared by 5 bases and J by 8 bases, with 18 bases between. Germline CDR1 SGHVS, CDR2 FQNEAQ. The CDR3 loop is CASSPGTRGREAFF. DNA of the CDR3: TGTGCCAGCAGCCCTGGAACACGGGGGAGGGAAGCTTTCTTT.

The chain recombines TRBV7-8 with TRBJ1-4, with a possible D match to TRBD1 (6 bases). V lost 6 bases and J lost 5, with 13 bases in between. The V gene's germline CDR1 is SGHVS and CDR2 FQNEAQ. CDR3 length: 14 amino acids. This CDR3 reads CASRDRRGNEKLFF. The DNA of the CDR3 is TGTGCCAGCAGGGACCGCAGGGGAAATGAAAAACTGTTTTTT.

This chain joins TRBV7-9 and TRBJ2-1; 10 bases match TRBD1. J was trimmed by 5 bases and V by 5 bases; bases with no gene match: 12. Per germline, CDR1 SEHNR and CDR2 FQNEAQ (reference sequence). This CDR3 has 17 amino acids. The CDR3 DNA follows: TGTGCCAGCAGCCAGGACAGGGGGGGATATTTGGACAATGAGCAGTTCTTC. This sequence encodes CASSQDRGGYLDNEQFF.

This chain joins TRBV11-2 and TRBJ1-1; no clear D. CDR1 and CDR2 (germline): SGHAT, FQNNGV. The V gene lost 6 bases and the J gene lost 8 bases, with 13 bases spanning the gap. The length of the CDR3 is 12 residues. Here the CDR3 DNA reads TGTGCCAGCAGTTTACATACTCTGGAAGCTTTCTTT. The encoded protein is CASSLHTLEAFF.

V usage is TRBV19 and J usage is TRBJ2-2, with D perhaps TRBD1 (5 bases). V lost 5 bases to trimming and J lost 4 bases, with 14 bases between them. Germline CDR1 LNHDA, CDR2 SQIVND (reference sequence). This CDR3 has 15 amino acids. The CDR3 DNA sequence: TGTGCCAGTAGTCTTTACCCCCAGGGCACCGGGGAGCTGTTTTTT. Encoded protein: CASSLYPQGTGELFF.

In DNA form, the CDR3 reads TGTGCCATCAGTGAGGCCGGACTAGCCAACAATGAGCAGTTCTTC. This codes for CAISEAGLANNEQFF. V usage is TRBV10-3 and J usage is TRBJ2-1, with TRBD2 matching over 8 bases. Germline trimming cut 2 bases from V and 5 bases from J; bases unmatched to any gene: 5. The V gene's germline CDR1 is ENHRY and CDR2 SYGVKD. The CDR3 length is 15 residues.

The chain combines TRBV2 with TRBJ1-6; no clear D. CDR3 length: 14 amino acids. CDR1 is SNHLY and CDR2 is FYNNEI in the germline V gene. CDR3 loop: CGGKEETYNSPLHF. The CDR3 DNA sequence: TGTGGGGGAAAAGAGGAGACCTATAATTCACCCCTCCACTTT.

J is TRBJ1-4 and V is TRBV7-9; the match to TRBD1 covers 7 bases. Germline assignment: CDR1 SEHNR and CDR2 FQNEAQ (reference sequence). The CDR3 runs 13 residues. Losses at the gene ends were 5 bases for V and 8 bases for J; bases not matched to a gene: 5. Written as DNA, the CDR3 is TGTGCCAGCAGCAGGGGGCAAAGGGAAAAACTGTTTTTT. Its translation: CASSRGQREKLFF.

The V call is TRBV6-5, the J call TRBJ1-3; D call uncertain. V dropped 5 bases and J dropped 0 bases, with 5 bases sitting between them. CDR3 size: 13 residues. Germline-derived CDR1 and CDR2 are MNHEY and SVGAGI. CDR3: CASSRSSGNTIYF. The CDR3 DNA sequence: TGTGCCAGCAGTCGGTCCTCTGGAAACACCATATATTTT.

This chain connects TRBV28 to TRBJ1-2, with D possibly being TRBD1 (5 bases). CDR1 MDHEN and CDR2 SYDVKM come from the germline V gene. V gave up 4 bases and J gave up 0 bases, with 12 bases separating them. The CDR3 sequence is 15 residues long. CDR3 residues: CASSSGGGANYGYTF. The CDR3 coding sequence is TGTGCCAGCAGTTCTGGTGGGGGGGCTAACTATGGCTACACCTTC.

This chain links TRBV19 with TRBJ1-5, with unresolved D. The V gene's germline CDR1 is LNHDA and CDR2 SQIVND (reference sequence). The V end lost 5 bases, the J end lost 0 bases, and 14 bases lay between the germline ends. This CDR3 is 16 amino acids long. CDR3 amino acids: CASSPPVGHSNQPQHF. The DNA for the CDR3 is TGTGCCAGTAGTCCGCCCGTAGGGCATAGCAATCAGCCCCAGCATTTT.